The 19 T cell receptor beta chains below come from one sample, sequenced in a study of T cells in Graves' hyperthyroidism and ophthalmopathy. What was amplified from RNA transcripts were TCR beta CDR3 regions. The primer set for the first-round RT-PCR of the TCR CDR3 was HTBI. TCRdb analysed the multiplex PCR reads with MiXCR anew, one entry per CDR3 protein. The sample lists about 300,000 distinct CDR3 sequences, roughly 19% seen once, with roughly 39% in the top ten. Material: blood. The receptors were sampled from a man aged 45-60 years with Graves' ophthalmopathy.

As for this clonotype: A much bigger clone sits one base away, suggesting this may be a read error. The chain combines TRBV29-1 with TRBJ2-1; TRBD2 might be the D (6 bases). Per germline, CDR1 SQVTM and CDR2 ANQGSEA. The V end was cut by 5 bases, the J end by 4 bases, with 15 bases between. The CDR3 extends over 14 amino acids. CDR3 sequence: CSVLTSRSYNEQFF. Written as DNA, the CDR3 is TGCAGCGTTTTAACTAGCAGGAGTTACAATGAGCAGTTCTTC.

In this sample, this clonotype turned up a few times. This chain's CDR3 is CASSQGAGTGTEAFF. Here the CDR3 DNA reads TGTGCCAGCAGCCAAGGAGCAGGGACGGGGACTGAAGCTTTCTTT. V is TRBV3-1 and J is TRBJ1-1; TRBD1 might be the D (5 bases). V was pared by 1 base and J by 5 bases, with 14 bases between. The CDR3 has 15 residues. Germline assignment: CDR1 LGHDT and CDR2 YNNKEL (reference sequence).

This clonotype was counted many times. The J gene is TRBJ2-7, the V gene TRBV11-2; 14 bases are a match to TRBD2. This CDR3 has 16 amino acids. J lost 4 bases, V lost 5 bases, and 7 bases had no gene match. Germline V gene sequence: CDR1 SGHAT, CDR2 FQNNGV. CDR3 bases: TGTGCCAGCAGCCTCCGACTAGCGGGAGGGCCTTACGAGCAGTACTTC. Translated: CASSLRLAGGPYEQYF.

This clonotype has a handful of counts. This chain links TRBV9 with TRBJ2-2; 10 positions agree with TRBD2. Germline trimming cut 4 bases from V and 0 bases from J; bases unmatched to any gene: 9. This CDR3 comprises 18 residues. Germline V gene lookup returns CDR1 SGDLS and CDR2 YYNGEE. CDR3 DNA: TGTGCCAGCAGCCCAGGGACTAGCGCCCCCTCGAACACCGGGGAGCTGTTTTTT. Translated, it gives CASSPGTSAPSNTGELFF.

The sample holds many counts of this clonotype. This chain links TRBV3-1 with TRBJ2-7; D gene uncertain. This CDR3 is built from 13 residues. Germline-derived CDR1 and CDR2 are LGHDT and YNNKEL (reference sequence). Deletions cut 4 bases from V and 4 bases from J, with 11 bases between. CDR3 nucleotide sequence: TGTGCCAGCAGCCCCGATGGGATGTACGAGCAGTACTTC. This sequence encodes CASSPDGMYEQYF.

This clonotype was counted ten times or more. The V gene is TRBV11-2, the J gene TRBJ2-7, with unresolved D. The ends were cut back, 0 bases at V and 0 bases at J, with 6 bases in the middle. The CDR3 runs to 14 residues. CDR1 SGHAT and CDR2 FQNNGV come from the germline V gene. The chain's CDR3 is CASSLEPSSYEQYF. Written as DNA, the CDR3 is TGTGCCAGCAGCTTAGAACCTAGCTCCTACGAGCAGTACTTC.

This clonotype has a handful of counts. The gene calls are TRBV20-1 and TRBJ1-4; the D is unclear. Trimming shortened V by 1 base and J by 4 bases, and 4 bases separated the two germline ends. CDR1 is DFQATT, CDR2 SNEGSKA, per germline (reference sequence). The CDR3 spans 12 residues. For the CDR3, the DNA is TGCAGTGCTAGAGCCGATAATGAAAAACTGTTTTTT. It is translated as CSARADNEKLFF.

This clonotype was counted only a few times. The conserved phenylalanine or tryptophan is not found at the CDR3 terminus, so this likely reflects a read error. The rearrangement joins TRBV28 to TRBJ1-1; D is uncertain. The length of the CDR3 is 13 residues. The ends were cut back, 3 bases at V and 1 base at J, with 6 bases in the middle. The germline CDR1 and CDR2 sequences are MDHEN and SYDVKM. Here the CDR3 DNA reads TGTGCCAGCAGTTTGGGCAGGAACACTGAAGCTTTCCTT. This encodes CASSLGRNTEAFL.

This clonotype was found many times. The V call is TRBV9, the J call TRBJ2-3; weak D call: TRBD1 (5 bases). Germline loops: CDR1 SGDLS, CDR2 YYNGEE. The V end lost 0 bases, the J end lost 2 bases, and 7 bases lay between the germline ends. CDR3 size: 14 residues. Here the CDR3 reads CASSVEGFTDTQYF. CDR3 sequence (DNA): TGTGCCAGCAGCGTAGAGGGGTTCACAGATACGCAGTATTTT.

The chain is built from TRBV19 and TRBJ2-1; D is possibly TRBD1 or TRBD2 (5 bases each). The CDR3 has 15 residues. Germline values: CDR1 LNHDA, CDR2 SQIVND (reference sequence). Trimming took 3 bases from V and 6 from J, leaving 15 bases between them. Here the CDR3 reads CASSIESSGTNEQFF. As DNA, the CDR3 is TGTGCCAGTAGTATTGAGAGCTCTGGGACCAATGAGCAGTTCTTC.

The table lists this clonotype with many counts. The chain couples TRBV30 to TRBJ2-2, with D possibly TRBD2 on 5 matching bases. Germline V gene lookup returns CDR1 GTSNPN and CDR2 SVGIG (reference sequence). V lost 8 bases and J 2 bases, leaving 9 bases between the germline ends. This CDR3 spans 12 amino acids. The CDR3 region is CAAGPNTGELFF. Written as DNA, the CDR3 is TGTGCCGCGGGCCCTAACACCGGGGAGCTGTTTTTT.

This clonotype was detected only a few times. The chain recombines TRBV12-3 or TRBV12-4 with TRBJ2-5, with 12 bases fitting TRBD1. After removal of 6 bases from V and 3 bases from J, the junction contained 17 bases not matched to a gene. There are 19 residues in the CDR3. CDR3 coding DNA: TGTGCCAGCAGCACATTTACCGGGACAGGGGGCGAGTGGGAAGAGACCCAGTACTTC. Protein sequence: CASSTFTGTGGEWEETQYF.

This clonotype appeared many times. The chain carries TRBV24-1 and TRBJ1-2, with D perhaps matching TRBD1 (5 bases). This CDR3 comprises 15 residues. V shed 5 bases and J shed 3 bases, with 15 bases lying between them. Germline V lookup: CDR1 KGHDR, CDR2 SFDVKD. The CDR3 region has the DNA TGTGCCACCAGTGCCCAAGGGGCAGGTTACTATGGCTACACCTTC. This codes for CATSAQGAGYYGYTF.

There are many counts of this clonotype. The chain recombines TRBV28 with TRBJ1-1; 8 bases line up with TRBD1. The CDR3 is 14 residues long. Trimming took 7 bases from V and 0 from J; bases not matched to a gene: 4. The germline gives CDR1 MDHEN, CDR2 SYDVKM. The CDR3 reads CASIYRGMNTEAFF. In DNA form, the CDR3 reads TGTGCCAGCATATACAGGGGGATGAACACTGAAGCTTTCTTT.

This clonotype came up many times. V gene TRBV20-1 combines with J gene TRBJ2-7; 7 positions match TRBD2. After removal of 0 bases from V and 3 bases from J, the junction contained 2 bases not matched to a gene. Germline lookup yields CDR1 DFQATT and CDR2 SNEGSKA (reference sequence). The CDR3 length is 13 residues. The CDR3 DNA reads TGCAGTGCTAGAGACGAGCGGGACTACGAGCAGTACTTC. This codes for CSARDERDYEQYF.

This clonotype was seen many times. This chain connects TRBV28 to TRBJ1-5; 9 bases fit TRBD1. The CDR3 is 15 amino acids. V shed 5 bases, J shed 3 bases, and the junction held 5 bases outside the gene matches. Germline V lookup: CDR1 MDHEN, CDR2 SYDVKM. The CDR3 DNA is TGTGCCAGCAGTACGCGACAGGGGGTCAATCAGCCCCAGCATTTT. This codes for CASSTRQGVNQPQHF.

This clonotype came up many times. This chain joins TRBV2 and TRBJ2-3, with TRBD2 identical over 10 bases. J lost 0 bases, V lost 7 bases, and 4 bases had no gene match. Germline values: CDR1 SNHLY, CDR2 FYNNEI. The CDR3 is made up of 15 amino acids. The CDR3: CASTLAGASTDTQYF. In DNA form, the CDR3 reads TGTGCCAGCACCCTAGCGGGAGCTAGCACAGATACGCAGTATTTT.

The CDR3 region is CASSFGQGGTKDTQYF. The CDR3 DNA follows: TGTGCCAGCAGCTTCGGACAGGGAGGGACTAAGGATACGCAGTATTTT. V is TRBV7-8 and J is TRBJ2-3; TRBD1 might be the D (8 bases). Germline lookup yields CDR1 SGHVS and CDR2 FQNEAQ. This CDR3 is 16 amino acids long. V was cut by 3 bases and J by 6 bases, with 19 bases left in between.

This clonotype showed up many times. This chain connects TRBV7-9 to TRBJ1-2, with D hard to call. Germline V gene data show CDR1 as SEHNR and CDR2 as FQNEAQ (reference sequence). V lost 1 base and J lost 3, with 15 bases in between. The CDR3 covers 16 residues. CDR3 sequence: CASSLGQATTDYGYTF. The DNA of the CDR3 is TGTGCCAGCAGCTTAGGGCAGGCCACCACGGACTATGGCTACACCTTC. The full variable domain, completed using reference TRBV7-9 and TRBJ1-2, is DTGVSQNPRHKITKRGQNVTFRCDPISEHNRLYWYRQTLGQGPEFLTYFQNEAQLEKSRLLSDRFSAERPKGSFSTLEIQRTEQGDSAMYLCASSLGQATTDYGYTFGSGTRLTVV.